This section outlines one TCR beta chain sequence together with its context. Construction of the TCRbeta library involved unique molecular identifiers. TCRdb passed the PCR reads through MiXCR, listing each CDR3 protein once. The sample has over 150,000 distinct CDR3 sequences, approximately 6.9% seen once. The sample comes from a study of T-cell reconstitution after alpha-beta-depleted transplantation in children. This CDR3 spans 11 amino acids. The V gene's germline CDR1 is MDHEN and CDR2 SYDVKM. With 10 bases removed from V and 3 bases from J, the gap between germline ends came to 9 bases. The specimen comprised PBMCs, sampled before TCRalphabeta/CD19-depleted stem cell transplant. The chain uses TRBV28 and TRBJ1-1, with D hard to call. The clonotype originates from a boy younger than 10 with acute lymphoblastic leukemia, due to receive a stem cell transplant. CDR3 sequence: CATRGYTEAFF. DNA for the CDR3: TGTGCCACCCGAGGGTACACTGAAGCTTTCTTT. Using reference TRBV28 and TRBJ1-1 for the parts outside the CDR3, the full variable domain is DVKVTQSSRYLVKRTGEKVFLECVQDMDHENMFWYRQDPGLGLRLIYFSYDVKMKEKGDIPEGYSVSREKKERFSLILESASTNQTSMYLCATRGYTEAFFGQGTRLTVV.